The 29 T cell receptor beta chains in this list originate from one sample, sequenced in a study of blood T cell repertoires in COVID-19. Assay used: immunoSEQ multiplex PCR; TCRdb lists only in-frame clones, some missing. The sample contains about 190,000 clones, under 80% of which appear only once. The sequencing sample was made of peripheral blood. These receptors were obtained from a woman between 45 and 60 years old with acute or convalescent COVID-19.

This chain connects TRBV30 to TRBJ2-2; D perhaps matches TRBD2 (5 bases). The CDR3 length is 15 residues. Germline assignment: CDR1 GTSNPN and CDR2 SVGIG (reference sequence). V was pared by 3 bases and J by 0 bases, with 11 bases between. CDR3 sequence: CAWRGGQTNTGELFF. The DNA of the CDR3 is TGTGCCTGGAGAGGAGGTCAGACGAACACCGGGGAGCTGTTTTTT.

About this clone: The junction departs from the called germline gene at one end, perhaps through a read error. This sample also contains other DNA sequences that code for the same CDR3. V gene TRBV7-2 combines with J gene TRBJ1-2; 8 bases are a match to TRBD1. CDR1 and CDR2 from the germline V gene are SGHTA and FQGNSA. The CDR3 is 15 amino acids. CDR3 residues: CASTVGTGANYGYTF. Written as DNA, the CDR3 is TGTGCCAGCACCGTTGGGACAGGCGCTAACTATGGTTACACCTTC.

The chain carries TRBV9 and TRBJ2-1, with D possibly TRBD2 on 6 matching bases. This CDR3 is built from 16 residues. Per the germline V gene, CDR1 is SGDLS and CDR2 is YYNGEE. Trimming left V 3 bases short and J 3 bases short, with 16 bases between. The DNA for the CDR3 is TGTGCCAGCAGCGCAAGGGGAGTAGCGGTCTACAATGAGCAGTTCTTC. Residues: CASSARGVAVYNEQFF.

V and J are TRBV7-8 and TRBJ2-7; D is ambiguous. The V gene's germline CDR1 is SGHVS and CDR2 FQNEAQ. V lost 0 bases and J lost 7, with 10 bases in between. The CDR3 is 13 residues long. The DNA for the CDR3 is TGTGCCAGCAGCTTAGCGCAGGCCGGAGAGCAGTACTTC. Translating it yields CASSLAQAGEQYF.

The V call is TRBV15, the J call TRBJ2-3; TRBD1 matches 9 bases. V lost 5 bases, J lost 3 bases, and 6 bases stayed unmatched. CDR1 and CDR2 (germline): LNHNV, YYDKDF (reference sequence). The CDR3 is made up of 15 amino acids. CDR3 DNA sequence: TGTGCCACCAGCTCGGCCGGACAGGGGACAGATACGCAGTATTTT. It is translated as CATSSAGQGTDTQYF.

The V call is TRBV4-1, the J call TRBJ1-5; no reliable D call. The ends were cut back, 1 base at V and 4 bases at J, with 11 bases in the middle. The CDR3 runs to 15 residues. Per the germline V gene, CDR1 is MGHRA and CDR2 is YSYEKL. The chain's CDR3 is CASSQAAGFNQPQHF. The CDR3 nucleotides are TGCGCCAGCAGCCAAGCTGCAGGATTTAATCAGCCCCAGCATTTT.

V usage is TRBV2 and J usage is TRBJ2-1, with 9 bases aligning to TRBD1. Germline trimming cut 5 bases from V and 5 bases from J; bases unmatched to any gene: 16. The CDR3 totals 18 residues. In germline, CDR1 is SNHLY, CDR2 FYNNEI. This chain's CDR3 is CASSPRGARQGGNNEQFF. Written as DNA, the CDR3 is TGTGCCAGCAGTCCCCGTGGGGCCCGACAGGGGGGGAACAATGAGCAGTTCTTC.

This chain joins TRBV5-1 and TRBJ2-6; the D gene is possibly TRBD1 (5 bases). Trimming stripped 0 bases from V and 2 bases from J, with 9 bases between. The germline V gene encodes CDR1 SGHRS and CDR2 YFSETQ. This CDR3 has 16 amino acids. CDR3 residues: CASSLAKGTGANVLTF. The CDR3 DNA follows: TGCGCCAGCAGCTTGGCCAAGGGGACTGGGGCCAACGTCCTGACTTTC.

V gene TRBV18 combines with J gene TRBJ1-1; the D gene is possibly TRBD1 (5 bases). Trimming cost V 0 bases and J 4 bases, with 9 bases left between them. The germline gives CDR1 KGHSH, CDR2 LQKENI. CDR3 length equals 14 residues. CDR3: CASSPPAGPTEAFF. The CDR3 DNA is TGTGCCAGCTCACCACCGGCAGGGCCCACTGAAGCTTTCTTT.

The sample holds a few counts of this clone. CDR3 loop: CASRMGRAGDTEAFF. CDR3 DNA sequence: TGTGCCAGCAGGATGGGGAGGGCGGGGGACACTGAAGCTTTCTTT. This chain uses TRBV5-4 with TRBJ1-1; D perhaps matches TRBD1 (5 bases). Trimming removed 5 bases at V and 3 bases at J, with 17 bases between. The CDR3 runs to 15 residues. CDR1 is SGHNT and CDR2 is YYREEE in the germline V gene (reference sequence).

This chain joins TRBV27 and TRBJ2-5, with TRBD1 as a possible D gene (5 bases). The V gene lost 3 bases and the J gene lost 7 bases, with 9 bases spanning the gap. The CDR3 is 12 amino acids. CDR1 is MNHEY, CDR2 SMNVEV, per germline (reference sequence). CDR3 bases: TGTGCCAGCAGTTTCCTTCAGGGGACCCAGTACTTC. Protein sequence: CASSFLQGTQYF.

This clone was seen only once. CDR3: CASSLGDIDTQYF. CDR3 coding DNA: TGCGCCAGCAGCTTAGGGGACATTGATACGCAGTATTTT. The chain combines TRBV5-1 with TRBJ2-3; possibly TRBD1 for D (6 bases). The CDR3 is made up of 13 amino acids. The ends were cut back, 2 bases at V and 6 bases at J, with 10 bases in the middle. Germline V gene data show CDR1 as SGHRS and CDR2 as YFSETQ.

CDR3 nucleotide sequence: TGTGCCTTCAGGGGGTTCGGGGCCAACGTCCTGACTTTC. Its protein is CAFRGFGANVLTF. The genes are TRBV30 and TRBJ2-6; TRBD1 agrees at 7 bases. The CDR3 is 13 residues long. Per the germline V gene, CDR1 is GTSNPN and CDR2 is SVGIG (reference sequence). V shed 7 bases, J shed 4 bases, and the junction held 4 bases outside the gene matches.

V is TRBV28 and J is TRBJ2-7, with D possibly matching TRBD2 (8 bases). V was pared by 3 bases and J by 7 bases, with 19 bases between. This CDR3 is built from 15 residues. Germline-derived CDR1 and CDR2 are MDHEN and SYDVKM. The CDR3 sequence: CASSLGQLVAGEQYF. The DNA for the CDR3 is TGTGCCAGCAGTTTGGGACAGCTAGTAGCGGGGGAGCAGTACTTC. The full variable domain, in which reference TRBV28 and TRBJ2-7 provide the parts outside the CDR3, is DVKVTQSSRYLVKRTGEKVFLECVQDMDHENMFWYRQDPGLGLRLIYFSYDVKMKEKGDIPEGYSVSREKKERFSLILESASTNQTSMYLCASSLGQLVAGEQYFGPGTRLTVT.

J is TRBJ2-1 and V is TRBV11-2, with D perhaps TRBD2 (5 bases). The CDR3 sequence is 16 residues long. The V end lost 4 bases, the J end lost 3 bases, and 16 bases lay between the germline ends. Germline CDR1 SGHAT, CDR2 FQNNGV. CDR3: CASSSTRDLFYNEQFF. The CDR3, as DNA: TGTGCCAGCAGCTCCACTAGGGATCTGTTCTACAATGAGCAGTTCTTC.

Here the CDR3 reads CASAASSGNTIYF. The CDR3, as DNA: TGTGCCAGTGCGGCGAGCTCTGGAAACACCATATATTTT. The rearrangement joins TRBV19 to TRBJ1-3, with D unclear. Germline CDR1 reads LNHDA; CDR2 reads SQIVND (reference sequence). Trimming took 8 bases from V and 0 from J, leaving 8 bases between them. The CDR3 runs 13 residues.

This clone occurred a few times. The chain uses TRBV20-1 and TRBJ1-4; no definite D call. Trimming took 3 bases from V and 8 from J, leaving 10 bases between them. The CDR3 covers 12 residues. Germline values: CDR1 DFQATT, CDR2 SNEGSKA (reference sequence). In DNA, the CDR3 is TGCAGTGCTAGTCAAGCTGTGGAAAAACTGTTTTTT. This encodes CSASQAVEKLFF.

The chain carries TRBV6-5 and TRBJ1-1; D perhaps matches TRBD1 (5 bases). This CDR3 comprises 14 residues. From germline, CDR1 is MNHEY and CDR2 SVGAGI. Between the trimmed V and J ends, which lost 7 bases and 7 bases, there was a span of 19 bases. The CDR3 loop is CASTFPGLRGEAFF. The CDR3 nucleotides are TGTGCCAGCACCTTCCCCGGACTAAGGGGTGAAGCTTTCTTT.

This clone was recorded at least ten times. The chain carries TRBV13 and TRBJ2-7; D is unresolved. The CDR3 has 14 residues. Germline V gives CDR1 PRHDT, CDR2 FYEKMQ (reference sequence). With 0 bases removed from V and 2 bases from J, the gap between germline ends came to 8 bases. CDR3 nucleotide sequence: TGTGCCAGCAGCTTAGGCCCCGCTACCTACGAGCAGTACTTC. It encodes CASSLGPATYEQYF.

The chain joins TRBV7-2 to TRBJ2-3, with D possibly matching TRBD2 (6 bases). The CDR3 is 15 residues long. From germline, CDR1 is SGHTA and CDR2 FQGNSA. Trimming cost V 2 bases and J 4 bases, with 13 bases left between them. The CDR3 spells CASSLLLAEADTQYF. The CDR3 nucleotides read TGTGCCAGCAGCTTATTACTAGCAGAAGCAGATACGCAGTATTTT.

This sequence joins TRBV7-2 and TRBJ2-7, with 8 nucleotides matching TRBD1. Germline loops: CDR1 SGHTA, CDR2 FQGNSA. After removal of 2 bases from V and 0 bases from J, the junction contained 3 bases not matched to a gene. The CDR3 length is 15 residues. The CDR3 loop is CASSLQGQGSYEQYF. Written as DNA, the CDR3 is TGTGCCAGCAGCTTACAAGGACAGGGCTCCTACGAGCAGTACTTC.

The genes are TRBV5-4 and TRBJ2-4, with TRBD2 identical over 12 bases. Losses at the gene ends were 4 bases for V and 5 bases for J; bases not matched to a gene: 13. Germline assignment: CDR1 SGHNT and CDR2 YYREEE (reference sequence). This CDR3 is 18 amino acids long. The CDR3 sequence is CASSRGLAGRGGENIQYF. CDR3 coding DNA: TGTGCCAGCAGCCGTGGACTAGCGGGACGGGGCGGGGAAAACATTCAGTACTTC.

This chain joins TRBV27 and TRBJ1-1, with D possibly matching TRBD1 (6 bases). The CDR3 runs 14 residues. V dropped 3 bases and J dropped 5 bases, with 13 bases sitting between them. The germline V gene encodes CDR1 MNHEY and CDR2 SMNVEV (reference sequence). CDR3 coding DNA: TGTGCCAGCAGTTTCGGACAGACCCGGACTGAAGCTTTCTTT. It translates to CASSFGQTRTEAFF.

The chain has TRBV6-2 or TRBV6-3 and TRBJ2-1, with TRBD2 identical over 13 bases. Trimming took 4 bases from V and 9 from J; bases not matched to a gene: 12. Germline CDR1 MNHEY, CDR2 SVGEGT. The CDR3 has 17 amino acids. The CDR3 loop reads CASSSLSGTSGKSEQFF. In DNA, the CDR3 is TGTGCCAGCAGTTCGCTATCCGGGACTAGCGGGAAATCTGAGCAGTTCTTC.

In this sample, this clone turned up a few times. CDR3 amino acids: CASSFSFPGTLHF. The DNA for the CDR3 is TGTGCCAGCAGCTTCTCCTTCCCCGGGACCCTCCACTTT. The chain couples TRBV7-2 to TRBJ1-6, with D unclear. V gave up 3 bases and J gave up 14 bases, with 14 bases separating them. The CDR3 contains 13 residues. The germline CDR1 and CDR2 sequences are SGHTA and FQGNSA.

The chain carries TRBV19 and TRBJ2-7, with 8 bases fitting TRBD2. Germline trimming cut 5 bases from V and 2 bases from J; bases unmatched to any gene: 8. CDR1 and CDR2 (germline): LNHDA, SQIVND (reference sequence). This CDR3 spans 15 amino acids. The CDR3 sequence: CASSPGLAATYEQYF. The CDR3 DNA reads TGTGCCAGTAGTCCTGGACTAGCAGCCACCTACGAGCAGTACTTC.

This chain uses TRBV6-5 with TRBJ1-2; 10 positions match TRBD1. The V and J ends lost 5 bases and 14 bases, in that order; junction bases with no gene match: 8. Germline assignment: CDR1 MNHEY and CDR2 SVGAGI. The CDR3 totals 12 residues. The CDR3 nucleotides are TGTGCCAGCAGTCCCCGGGACAGGGGTTTGACCTTC. Protein product: CASSPRDRGLTF.

The chain recombines TRBV9 with TRBJ2-7; perhaps TRBD2 as D (7 bases). Trimming pared 4 bases from V and 3 bases from J, leaving 17 bases between. This CDR3 comprises 15 residues. Germline CDR1 and CDR2: SGDLS and YYNGEE. CDR3 in DNA: TGTGCCAGCAGCCCCGGAGGGGGGGCGATCTACGAGCAGTACTTC. Amino acids: CASSPGGGAIYEQYF.

The chain couples TRBV19 to TRBJ1-1; 10 bases are shared with TRBD1. The germline V gene has CDR1 LNHDA and CDR2 SQIVND (reference sequence). CDR3 length: 15 residues. The trim removed 6 bases at V and 3 bases at J, leaving 7 bases unmatched. The CDR3 sequence is CASRGQGRKDTEAFF. CDR3 sequence (DNA): TGTGCCAGTAGGGGACAGGGGAGGAAGGACACTGAAGCTTTCTTT.